This T cell receptor beta chain stems from a study of blood T cell repertoires in COVID-19. Study overall: T cells, B-cell-depleted T cells, or PBMCs provided the cDNA or gDNA that served as material.

Per the study methods: Amplified reference gene primers provided the basis for estimating nucleated cell counts. Sequencing used immunoSEQ multiplex PCR; TCRdb keeps in-frame clones, though not all of them. V, J and clone size derive from that table, while D and trimming were established from the DNA sequence. The profile shows about 210,000 clones, approximately 81% of them singletons. Material for sequencing was PBMCs or T cells enriched from blood (not recorded which). The sequence came from a man aged 35 to 55 who had recovered from COVID-19.

The CDR3 bases are TGCGCCAGCAGCTTTCAGGGGACTGAAGCTTTCTTT. Encoded protein: CASSFQGTEAFF. The chain is built from TRBV5-1 and TRBJ1-1, with D maybe TRBD1 (6 bases). The CDR3 length is 12 residues. V dropped 2 bases and J dropped 5 bases, with 7 bases sitting between them. Germline-derived CDR1 and CDR2 are SGHRS and YFSETQ.